This TCR beta chain was found in a study of T cell changes during pregnancy in multiple sclerosis. Sequencing was performed with immunoSEQ multiplex PCR; in TCRdb, only in-frame clones are kept and a portion is missing. Of under 50,000 clones listed, roughly nine tenths are singletons. In germline, CDR1 is MNHEY, CDR2 SVGAGI. Trimming removed 5 bases from V and 14 bases from J, with 13 bases in between. The CDR3 contains 12 residues. The receptor was derived from a female donor in good health, enrolled as a control in a pregnancy study. The material sequenced was CD4+ T cells from peripheral blood mononuclear cells, taken in the first trimester of pregnancy. This chain joins TRBV6-5 and TRBJ1-6; D not resolved. The CDR3 DNA reads as TGTGCCAGCAGTCCAGGTCCGGAGGCCCTCCACTTT. Residues: CASSPGPEALHF.